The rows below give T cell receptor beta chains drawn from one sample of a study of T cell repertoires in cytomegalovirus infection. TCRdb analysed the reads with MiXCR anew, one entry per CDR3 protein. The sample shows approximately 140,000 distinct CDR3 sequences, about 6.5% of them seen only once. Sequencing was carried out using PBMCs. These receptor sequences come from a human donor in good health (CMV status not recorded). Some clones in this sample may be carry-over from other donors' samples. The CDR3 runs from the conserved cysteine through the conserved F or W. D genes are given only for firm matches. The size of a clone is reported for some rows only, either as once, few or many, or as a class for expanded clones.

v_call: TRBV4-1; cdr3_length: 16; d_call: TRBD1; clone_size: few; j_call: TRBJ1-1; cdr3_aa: CASSPRTGSLSTEAFF; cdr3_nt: TGCGCCAGCAGCCCGCGGACAGGGTCTTTGAGCACTGAAGCTTTCTTT
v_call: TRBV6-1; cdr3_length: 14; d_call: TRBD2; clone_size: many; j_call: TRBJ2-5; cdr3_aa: CASSYTAGGETQYF; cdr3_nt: TGTGCCAGCAGTTATACAGCGGGGGGCGAGACCCAGTACTTC
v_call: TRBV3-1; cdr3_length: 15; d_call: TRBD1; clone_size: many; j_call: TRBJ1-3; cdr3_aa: CASSPWDSSGNTIYF; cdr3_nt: TGTGCCAGCAGCCCTTGGGACAGCTCTGGAAACACCATATATTTT
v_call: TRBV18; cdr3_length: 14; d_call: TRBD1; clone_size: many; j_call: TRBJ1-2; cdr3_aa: CASSPGTDRYGYTF; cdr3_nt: TGTGCCAGCTCACCCGGGACAGATCGTTATGGCTACACCTTC
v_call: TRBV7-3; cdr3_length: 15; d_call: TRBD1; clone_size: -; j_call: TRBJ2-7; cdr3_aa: CASSPSPGQAYGQYF; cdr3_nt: TGTGCCAGCAGCCCGAGCCCGGGACAGGCCTACGGGCAGTACTTC
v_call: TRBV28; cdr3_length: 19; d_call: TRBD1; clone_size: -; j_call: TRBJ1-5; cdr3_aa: CASTQVELRGQAINQPQHF; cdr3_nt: TGTGCCAGCACCCAAGTCGAGTTAAGGGGGCAGGCCATAAATCAGCCCCAGCATTTT
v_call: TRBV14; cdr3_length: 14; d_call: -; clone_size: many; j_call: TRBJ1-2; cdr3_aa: CASSQEWGPSSYTF; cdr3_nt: TGTGCCAGCAGCCAAGAATGGGGGCCCTCAAGCTACACCTTC
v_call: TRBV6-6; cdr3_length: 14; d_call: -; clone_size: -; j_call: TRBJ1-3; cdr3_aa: CASSYGTSGNTIYF; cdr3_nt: TGTGCCAGCAGTTACGGGACTTCTGGAAACACCATATATTTT
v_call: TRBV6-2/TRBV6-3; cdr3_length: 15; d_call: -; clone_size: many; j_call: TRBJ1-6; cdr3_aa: CASSYSPRRDSPLHF; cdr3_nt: TGTGCCAGCAGTTACTCACCACGCAGGGACTCACCCCTCCACTTT
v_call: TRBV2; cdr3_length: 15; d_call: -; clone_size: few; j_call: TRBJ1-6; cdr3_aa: CASSEPWGHNSPLHF; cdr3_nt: TGTGCCAGCAGTGAACCATGGGGACATAATTCACCCCTCCACTTT
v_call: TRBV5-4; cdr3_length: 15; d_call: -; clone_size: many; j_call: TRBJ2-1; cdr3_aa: CASSTRGVGNNEQFF; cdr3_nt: TGTGCCAGCAGCACTCGTGGCGTCGGGAACAATGAGCAGTTCTTC
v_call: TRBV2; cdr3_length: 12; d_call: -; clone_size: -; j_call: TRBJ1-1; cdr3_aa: CASGIMRTEAFF; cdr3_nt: TGTGCCAGCGGGATCATGAGGACTGAAGCTTTCTTT
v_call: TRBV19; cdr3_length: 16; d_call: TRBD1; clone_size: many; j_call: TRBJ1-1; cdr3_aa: CASSPRTGAVGTEAFF; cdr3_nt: TGTGCCAGTAGTCCCAGGACAGGGGCGGTAGGCACTGAAGCTTTCTTT
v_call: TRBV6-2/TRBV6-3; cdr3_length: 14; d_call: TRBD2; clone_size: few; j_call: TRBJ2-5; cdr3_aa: CASSPLAVQGTQYF; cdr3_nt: TGTGCCAGCAGCCCACTAGCGGTCCAGGGGACCCAGTACTTC
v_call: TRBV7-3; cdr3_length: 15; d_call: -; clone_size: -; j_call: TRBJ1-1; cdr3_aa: CASSLGQTTNTEAFF; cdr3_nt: TGTGCCAGCAGCTTAGGCCAGACGACGAACACTGAAGCTTTCTTT
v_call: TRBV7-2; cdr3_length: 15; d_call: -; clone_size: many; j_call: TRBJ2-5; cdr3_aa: CASSLSGGPQETQYF; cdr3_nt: TGTGCCAGCAGCTTATCGGGGGGCCCCCAAGAGACCCAGTACTTC
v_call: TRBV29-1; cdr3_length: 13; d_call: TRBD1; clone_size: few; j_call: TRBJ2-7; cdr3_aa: CSVRGQGSYEQYF; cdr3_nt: TGCAGCGTCCGCGGACAGGGATCCTACGAGCAGTACTTC
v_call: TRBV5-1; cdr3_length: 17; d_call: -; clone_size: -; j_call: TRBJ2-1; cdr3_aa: CASSLATSLGSYNEQFF; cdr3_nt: TGCGCCAGCAGCTTGGCCACGTCACTCGGCTCCTACAATGAGCAGTTCTTC
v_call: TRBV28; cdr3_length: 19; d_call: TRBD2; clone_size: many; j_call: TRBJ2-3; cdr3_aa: CASSSDGTSGGTSTDTQYF; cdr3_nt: TGTGCCAGCAGCTCTGACGGGACTAGCGGGGGTACTAGCACAGATACGCAGTATTTT
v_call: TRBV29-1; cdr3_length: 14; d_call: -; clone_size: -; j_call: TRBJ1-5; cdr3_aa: CSIGGGNSNQPQHF; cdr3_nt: TGCAGCATCGGGGGGGGTAATAGCAATCAGCCCCAGCATTTT
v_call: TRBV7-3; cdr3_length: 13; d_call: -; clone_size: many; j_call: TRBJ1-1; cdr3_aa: CASSFTGSTEAFF; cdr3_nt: TGTGCCAGCAGCTTTACAGGGTCGACTGAAGCTTTCTTT
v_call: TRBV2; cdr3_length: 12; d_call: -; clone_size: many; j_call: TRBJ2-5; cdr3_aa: CASSDRGETQYF; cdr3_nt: TGTGCCAGCAGTGATCGGGGCGAGACCCAGTACTTC
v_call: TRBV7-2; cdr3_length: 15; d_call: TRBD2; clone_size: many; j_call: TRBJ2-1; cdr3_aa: CASSFTSGGYRKQFF; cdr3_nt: TGTGCCAGCAGCTTCACTAGCGGGGGCTACAGGAAGCAGTTCTTC
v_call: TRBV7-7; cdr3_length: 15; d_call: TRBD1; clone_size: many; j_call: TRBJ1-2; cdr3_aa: CATVRTGGSHYGYTF; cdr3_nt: TGTGCTACCGTCAGAACAGGGGGCTCCCACTATGGCTACACCTTC
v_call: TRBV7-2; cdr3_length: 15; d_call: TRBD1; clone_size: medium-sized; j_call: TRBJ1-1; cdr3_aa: CASSRGQGLNTEAFF; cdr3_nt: TGTGCCAGCAGCCGGGGACAGGGGTTGAACACTGAAGCTTTCTTT
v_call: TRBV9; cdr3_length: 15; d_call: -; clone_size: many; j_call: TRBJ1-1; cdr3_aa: CASSVDPLKNTEAFF; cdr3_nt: TGTGCCAGCAGCGTGGACCCACTAAAGAACACTGAAGCTTTCTTT
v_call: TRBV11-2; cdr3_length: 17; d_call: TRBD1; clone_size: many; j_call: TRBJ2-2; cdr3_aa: CASSFSRDRTNTGELFF; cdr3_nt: TGTGCCAGCAGCTTTAGCCGGGACAGGACTAACACCGGGGAGCTGTTTTTT
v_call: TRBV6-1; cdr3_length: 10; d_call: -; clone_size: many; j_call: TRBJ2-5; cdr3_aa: CASSRETQYF; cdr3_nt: TGTGCCAGCTCCCGAGAGACCCAGTACTTC
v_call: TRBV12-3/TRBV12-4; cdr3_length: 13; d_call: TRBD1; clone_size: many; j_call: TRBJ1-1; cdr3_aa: CASRLPGGTEAFF; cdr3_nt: TGTGCCAGCAGGCTCCCAGGGGGCACTGAAGCTTTCTTT
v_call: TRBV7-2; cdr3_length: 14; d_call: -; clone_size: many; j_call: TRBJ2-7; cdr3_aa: CASSLVLDTYEQYF; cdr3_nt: TGTGCCAGCAGCTTAGTGCTCGATACCTACGAGCAGTACTTC
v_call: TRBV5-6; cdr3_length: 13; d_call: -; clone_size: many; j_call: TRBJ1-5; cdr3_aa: CASSLRGDQPQHF; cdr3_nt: TGTGCCAGCAGCTTAAGAGGGGATCAGCCCCAGCATTTT
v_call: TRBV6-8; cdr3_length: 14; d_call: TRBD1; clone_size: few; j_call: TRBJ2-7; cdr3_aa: CASSLGQITYEQYF; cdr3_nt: TGTGCCAGCAGTCTGGGACAGATAACCTACGAGCAGTACTTC
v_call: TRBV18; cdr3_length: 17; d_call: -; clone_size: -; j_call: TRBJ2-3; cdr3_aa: CASSPQSSGHITDTQYF; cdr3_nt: TGTGCCAGCTCACCCCAGTCGTCGGGACACATCACAGATACGCAGTATTTT
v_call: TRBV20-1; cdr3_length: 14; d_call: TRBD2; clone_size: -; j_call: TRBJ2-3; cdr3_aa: CSARTRWGTDTQYF; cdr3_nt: TGCAGTGCAAGGACTAGATGGGGCACAGATACGCAGTATTTT
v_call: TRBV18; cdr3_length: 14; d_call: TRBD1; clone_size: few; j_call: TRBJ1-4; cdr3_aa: CASSPGRGDEKLFF; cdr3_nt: TGTGCCAGCTCACCGGGCAGGGGGGATGAAAAACTGTTTTTT
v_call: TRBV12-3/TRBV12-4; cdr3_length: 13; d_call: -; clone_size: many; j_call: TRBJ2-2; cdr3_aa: CASSLDKTGELFF; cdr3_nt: TGTGCCAGCAGTTTGGATAAGACCGGGGAGCTGTTTTTT
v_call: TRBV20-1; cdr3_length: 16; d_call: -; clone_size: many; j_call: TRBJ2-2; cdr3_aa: CSARGGGNSNTGELFF; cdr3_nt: TGCAGTGCTAGAGGGGGAGGAAACTCGAACACCGGGGAGCTGTTTTTT
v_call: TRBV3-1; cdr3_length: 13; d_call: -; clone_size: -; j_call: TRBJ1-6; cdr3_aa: CASSQVDNSPLHF; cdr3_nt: TGTGCCAGCAGCCAAGTCGACAATTCACCCCTCCACTTT
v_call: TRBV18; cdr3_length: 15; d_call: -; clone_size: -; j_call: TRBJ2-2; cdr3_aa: CASSRIWGNTGELFF; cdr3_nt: TGTGCCAGCTCACGAATATGGGGGAACACCGGGGAGCTGTTTTTT
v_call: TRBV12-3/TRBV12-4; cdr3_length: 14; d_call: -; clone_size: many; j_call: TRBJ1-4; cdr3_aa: CASSTTAGNEKLFF; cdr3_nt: TGTGCCAGCAGTACGACAGCCGGAAATGAAAAACTGTTTTTT